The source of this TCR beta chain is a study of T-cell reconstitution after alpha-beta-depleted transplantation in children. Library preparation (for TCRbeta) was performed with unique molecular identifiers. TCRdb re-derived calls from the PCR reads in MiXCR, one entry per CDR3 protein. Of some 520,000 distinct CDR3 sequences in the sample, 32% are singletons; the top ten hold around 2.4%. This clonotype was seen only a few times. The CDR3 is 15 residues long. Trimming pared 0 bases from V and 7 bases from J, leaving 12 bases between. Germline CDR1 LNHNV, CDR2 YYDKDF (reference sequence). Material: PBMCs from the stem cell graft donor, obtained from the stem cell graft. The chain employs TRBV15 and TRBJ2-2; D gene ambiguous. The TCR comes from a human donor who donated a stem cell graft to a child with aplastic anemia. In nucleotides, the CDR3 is TGTGCCACCAGCAGAGATCGATTGGGTGGCGGGGAGCTGTTTTTT. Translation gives CATSRDRLGGGELFF.